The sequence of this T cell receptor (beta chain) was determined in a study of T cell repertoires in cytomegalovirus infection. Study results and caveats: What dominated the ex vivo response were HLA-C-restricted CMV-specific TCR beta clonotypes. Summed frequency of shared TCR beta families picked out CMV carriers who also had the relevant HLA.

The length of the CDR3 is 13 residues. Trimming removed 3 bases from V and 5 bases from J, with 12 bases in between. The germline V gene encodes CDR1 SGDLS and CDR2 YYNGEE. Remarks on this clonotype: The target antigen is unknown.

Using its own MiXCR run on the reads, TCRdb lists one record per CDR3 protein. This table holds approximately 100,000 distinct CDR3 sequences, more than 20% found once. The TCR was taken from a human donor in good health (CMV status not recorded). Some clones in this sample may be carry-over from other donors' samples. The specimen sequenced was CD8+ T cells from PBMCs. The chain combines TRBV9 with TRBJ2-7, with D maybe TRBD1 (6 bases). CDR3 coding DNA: TGTGCCAGCAGCGCAAACTACAGGGACGAGCAGTACTTC. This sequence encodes CASSANYRDEQYF. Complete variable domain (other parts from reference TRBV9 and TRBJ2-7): DSGVTQTPKHLITATGQRVTLRCSPRSGDLSVYWYQQSLDQGLQFLIQYYNGEERAKGNILERFSAQQFPDLHSELNLSSLELGDSALYFCASSANYRDEQYFGPGTRLTVT.